This TCR beta chain was observed in a study of vaccination and CD4 T cells after COVID-19. As for treatment: roughly 10-day PBMC culture with coronavirus spike peptide pools or control peptides (ViraFEST assay). Cultured CD4+ T-cell DNA underwent Oncomine TCR Beta short-read sequencing. Researchers extracted genomic DNA from CD4+ T cells that had been cultured. TCRdb called the PCR reads again in MiXCR, with one record for every CDR3 protein. This table holds roughly 15,000 distinct CDR3 sequences, roughly 60% found once. Trimming at V came to 2 bases and at J to 0 bases, leaving 5 bases not matched to a gene. This CDR3 is built from 16 residues. The V gene's germline CDR1 is GTSNPN and CDR2 SVGIG (reference sequence). Points on this clonotype: Its specificity is unknown.

Material for sequencing was CD4+ T cells from blood, cultured in vitro. The gene calls are TRBV30 and TRBJ2-3; 10 bases fit TRBD1. The receptor was derived from a human donor who had recovered from COVID-19. This chain's CDR3 is CAWSSGDRGSTDTQYF. CDR3 coding DNA: TGTGCCTGGAGTTCAGGGGACAGGGGAAGCACAGATACGCAGTATTTT.